Many counts were recorded for the clone carrying this T cell receptor (beta chain). Its antigen remains unidentified. This CDR3 comprises 13 residues. Germline CDR1 and CDR2: MNHNY and SVGAGI (reference sequence). V was pared by 10 bases and J by 0 bases, with 13 bases between. These data belong to a study of beta chain features in type 1 diabetes. Background on the study: No age, gender or cell yield differences were seen between patients and healthy donors. Whole-study results and caveats: Lower insertion and higher deletion counts appeared at VDJ junctions in type 1 diabetes patients. In every one of the four CD4+ subsets, TCRB CDR3s were moderately but significantly shorter in Type 1 diabetes patients.

Sequenced material consisted of expressed TCRB transcripts (all of the isolated RNA was reverse transcribed). Sequenced by immunoSEQ multiplex PCR; TCRdb stores in-frame clones only, minus some. The sample shows some 160,000 clones, approximately 10% of them seen only once. The chain is built from TRBV6-6 and TRBJ2-7; tentative D call: TRBD1 (6 bases). Sequenced material: central memory CD4+ T cells from blood. The TCR originated in a young woman with type 1 diabetes. The CDR3 DNA sequence: TGTGCCACGTATGGACAGAGCTCCTACGAGCAGTACTTC. This gives the protein CATYGQSSYEQYF.